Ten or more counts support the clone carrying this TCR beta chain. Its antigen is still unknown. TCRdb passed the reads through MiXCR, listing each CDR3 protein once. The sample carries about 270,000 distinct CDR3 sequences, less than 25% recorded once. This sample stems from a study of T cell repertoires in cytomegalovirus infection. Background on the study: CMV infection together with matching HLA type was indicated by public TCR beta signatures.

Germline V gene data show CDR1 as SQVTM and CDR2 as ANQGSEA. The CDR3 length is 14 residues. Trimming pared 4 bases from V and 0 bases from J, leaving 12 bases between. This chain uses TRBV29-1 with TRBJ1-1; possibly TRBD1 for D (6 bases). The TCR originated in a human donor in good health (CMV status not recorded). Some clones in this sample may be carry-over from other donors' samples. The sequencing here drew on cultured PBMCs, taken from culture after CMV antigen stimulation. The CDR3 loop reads CSVVRGQLNTEAFF. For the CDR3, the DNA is TGCAGCGTTGTCCGCGGACAGCTGAACACTGAAGCTTTCTTT.